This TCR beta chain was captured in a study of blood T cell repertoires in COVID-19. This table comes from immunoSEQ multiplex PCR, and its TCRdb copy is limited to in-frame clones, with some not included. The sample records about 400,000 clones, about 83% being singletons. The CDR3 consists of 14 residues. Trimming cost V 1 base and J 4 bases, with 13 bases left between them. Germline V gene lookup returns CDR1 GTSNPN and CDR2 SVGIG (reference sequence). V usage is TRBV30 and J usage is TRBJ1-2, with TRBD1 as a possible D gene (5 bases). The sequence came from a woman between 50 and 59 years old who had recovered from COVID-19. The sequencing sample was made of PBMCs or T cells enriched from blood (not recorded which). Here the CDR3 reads CAWSAWGTRYGYTF. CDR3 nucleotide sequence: TGTGCCTGGAGTGCCTGGGGCACCCGCTATGGCTACACCTTC.